Sequencing of this TCR beta chain was carried out in a study of CD8+ T cells in alopecia areata. Overall study: Patients in the treated group were given tofacitinib by mouth, 5 to 10 mg twice a day.

Concerning this clone: Its antigen is not known.

Points from the study as a whole: Against the mouse data, patients shared TCRs less clearly, possibly for HLA reasons.

Trimming removed 0 bases from V and 2 bases from J, with 4 bases in between. The germline V gene has CDR1 SGHDT and CDR2 YYEEEE. The CDR3 sequence is 13 residues long. Sequencing templates came from extracted RNA that was reverse transcribed into cDNA. Using immunoSEQ multiplex PCR, the repertoire was profiled, and TCRdb retains in-frame clones only, with some absent. The table has 180,000 or so clones, 63% seen once. The rearrangement joins TRBV5-6 to TRBJ2-3, with D unresolved. Sequences were derived from CD4+ T cells sorted from blood, sampled at week 0. The TCR sequence derives from a human donor with alopecia areata. The CDR3 coding sequence is TGTGCCAGCAGCTTGGCGATCACAGATACGCAGTATTTT. Translating it yields CASSLAITDTQYF.